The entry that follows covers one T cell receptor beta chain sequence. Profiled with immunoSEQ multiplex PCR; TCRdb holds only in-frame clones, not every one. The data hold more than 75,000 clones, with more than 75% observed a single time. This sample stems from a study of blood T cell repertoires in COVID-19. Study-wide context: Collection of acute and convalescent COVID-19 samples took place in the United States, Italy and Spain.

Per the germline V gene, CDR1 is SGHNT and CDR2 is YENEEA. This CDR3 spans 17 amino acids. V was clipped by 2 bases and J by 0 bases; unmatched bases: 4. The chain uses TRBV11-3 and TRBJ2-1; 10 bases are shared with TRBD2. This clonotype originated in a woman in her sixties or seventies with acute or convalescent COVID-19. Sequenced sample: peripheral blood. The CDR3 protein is CASSLPGLATSYNEQFF. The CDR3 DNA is TGTGCCAGCAGCTTACCGGGACTAGCGACCTCCTACAATGAGCAGTTCTTC.